Listed here are 24 T cell receptor beta chains from one sample, sequenced in a study of cytomegalovirus exposure and HLA in healthy donors. The protocol was immunoSEQ multiplex PCR, while the TCRdb copy is restricted to in-frame clones and leaves out a portion. Here the sample spans about 200,000 clones, approximately 86% being singletons. The sequencing input was PBMCs. The receptors originated from a woman younger than 35 in good health and CMV-seronegative.

V and J are TRBV25-1 and TRBJ1-2; D unresolved. V was clipped by 1 base and J by 8 bases, with 11 bases between them. The length of the CDR3 is 13 residues. Germline loops: CDR1 MGHDK, CDR2 SYGVNS. The CDR3 region has the DNA TGTGCCAGCAGTGAATCCCAACCTGGCGGCTACACCTTC. The encoded protein is CASSESQPGGYTF.

V is TRBV11-2 and J is TRBJ2-7, with 9 bases matching TRBD2. V lost 1 base to trimming and J lost 0 bases; unmatched junction nucleotides: 1. Per the germline V gene, CDR1 is SGHAT and CDR2 is FQNNGV. There are 15 residues in the CDR3. Here the CDR3 reads CASSLVAGASYEQYF. The CDR3 DNA sequence: TGTGCCAGCAGCTTAGTAGCGGGAGCCTCCTACGAGCAGTACTTC.

The chain employs TRBV5-1 and TRBJ1-2; unclear D gene. Germline CDR1 SGHRS, CDR2 YFSETQ. V was pared by 4 bases and J by 2 bases, with 9 bases between. This CDR3 spans 13 amino acids. The CDR3 nucleotides are TGCGCCAGCAGCGCCACAGTCAACTATGGCTACACCTTC. This encodes CASSATVNYGYTF.

This rearrangement joins TRBV5-4 to TRBJ1-1; D is possibly TRBD1 (5 bases). CDR3 length equals 13 residues. V was shortened by 0 bases and J by 13 bases, with 16 bases between the two germline ends. Germline CDR1 and CDR2: SGHNT and YYREEE (reference sequence). CDR3 in amino acids: CASSLVEAGIVFF. The CDR3 DNA sequence: TGTGCCAGCAGCTTGGTTGAGGCAGGGATAGTTTTCTTT.

V usage is TRBV5-6 and J usage is TRBJ1-2, with 7 bases aligning to TRBD1. This CDR3 has 14 residues. The ends lost 2 bases at V and 1 base at J; junction bases unmatched: 2. Germline V gene data show CDR1 as SGHDT and CDR2 as YYEEEE. The CDR3 DNA follows: TGTGCCAGCAGCTTACAGGGGATTAACTATGGCTACACCTTC. Encoded protein: CASSLQGINYGYTF.

The chain links TRBV7-9 to TRBJ1-4; TRBD1 might be the D (5 bases). CDR1 and CDR2 (germline): SEHNR, FQNEAQ (reference sequence). V lost 0 bases, J lost 0 bases, and 11 bases lay in between. The CDR3 totals 17 residues. The CDR3, as DNA: TGTGCCAGCAGCTTAGCGAGACAGTTTGCAACTAATGAAAAACTGTTTTTT. Translated: CASSLARQFATNEKLFF.

The table lists this clone with a few counts. The gene calls are TRBV29-1 and TRBJ1-2; D ambiguous. Germline values: CDR1 SQVTM, CDR2 ANQGSEA. V dropped 3 bases and J dropped 12 bases, with 8 bases sitting between them. The CDR3 is 9 residues long. For the CDR3, the DNA is TGCAGCGTTGAGAATCGGGACACCTTC. This gives the protein CSVENRDTF.

The chain joins TRBV9 to TRBJ1-1; 7 bases map to TRBD1. After removal of 3 bases from V and 1 base from J, the junction contained 6 bases not matched to a gene. CDR1 SGDLS and CDR2 YYNGEE come from the germline V gene. This CDR3 contains 15 residues. CDR3 protein: CASSATGAANTEAFF. As DNA, the CDR3 is TGTGCCAGCAGCGCAACAGGGGCAGCGAACACTGAAGCTTTCTTT. Full variable domain (outside the CDR3, taken from reference TRBV9 and TRBJ1-1): DSGVTQTPKHLITATGQRVTLRCSPRSGDLSVYWYQQSLDQGLQFLIQYYNGEERAKGNILERFSAQQFPDLHSELNLSSLELGDSALYFCASSATGAANTEAFFGQGTRLTVV.

The rearrangement links TRBV27 to TRBJ2-1; 8 bases are a match to TRBD1. The CDR3 extends over 17 amino acids. V was clipped by 7 bases and J by 0 bases; unmatched bases: 11. From germline, CDR1 is MNHEY and CDR2 SMNVEV (reference sequence). CDR3 nucleotide sequence: TGTGCCAGCACCCCGGGTACAGGGGGAGGCTCCTACAATGAGCAGTTCTTC. Amino acid sequence: CASTPGTGGGSYNEQFF.

This clone was counted once. The J gene is TRBJ1-1, the V gene TRBV6-5; D is uncertain. V was pared by 5 bases and J by 1 base, with 8 bases between. This CDR3 spans 13 amino acids. Germline V gives CDR1 MNHEY, CDR2 SVGAGI. This chain's CDR3 is CASSKHPNTEAFF. In DNA, the CDR3 is TGTGCCAGCAGTAAACACCCGAACACTGAAGCTTTCTTT.

Concerning this clone: This CDR3 is also generated by other DNA sequences in the sample. CDR3 amino acids: CASRDRANYGYTF. The DNA for the CDR3 is TGTGCCAGCCGGGACAGAGCTAACTATGGCTACACCTTC. The rearrangement uses TRBV28 and TRBJ1-2; 7 bases are a match to TRBD1. The CDR3 runs 13 residues. The J segment lost 0 bases and the V segment lost 8 bases, leaving 3 bases of the junction unmatched. CDR1 MDHEN and CDR2 SYDVKM come from the germline V gene.

On this clone: At one of its ends the junction is not consistent with the germline gene, which may arise from a read error. The chain employs TRBV27 and TRBJ2-4; D not certain. Germline CDR1 is MNHEY and CDR2 is SMNVEV (reference sequence). The CDR3 spans 8 residues. The CDR3 sequence: CASSGDAF. CDR3 in DNA: TGTGCCAGCAGTGGAGATGCTTTC.

V is TRBV28 and J is TRBJ2-3; D perhaps matches TRBD2 (6 bases). V lost 9 bases to trimming and J lost 1 base, with 14 bases between them. Germline CDR1 reads MDHEN; CDR2 reads SYDVKM. The CDR3 extends over 14 amino acids. CDR3 loop: CASLSTGGTDTQYF. The CDR3 DNA sequence: TGTGCCAGTCTCTCGACGGGGGGCACAGATACGCAGTATTTT.

This clone was counted once. The V and J genes are TRBV28 and TRBJ2-3; 7 nucleotides align to TRBD2. Looked up from germline, CDR1 is MDHEN and CDR2 is SYDVKM. Trimming removed 3 bases from V and 0 bases from J; junction bases left unmatched: 0. The CDR3 is 14 amino acids. DNA of the CDR3: TGTGCCAGCAGTTTTAGCGGGAGCACAGATACGCAGTATTTT. It codes for CASSFSGSTDTQYF.

This chain links TRBV7-8 with TRBJ2-4; 7 bases line up with TRBD2. With 3 bases clipped from V and 5 bases from J, the junction kept 7 bases outside the gene matches. Looked up from germline, CDR1 is SGHVS and CDR2 is FQNEAQ. There are 15 residues in the CDR3. In DNA form, the CDR3 reads TGTGCCAGCAGCTTTCTCCAGCGGGACCAAAACATTCAGTACTTC. The encoded protein is CASSFLQRDQNIQYF.

The chain uses TRBV10-1 and TRBJ2-3; TRBD2 matches 9 bases. V lost 2 bases, J lost 2 bases, and 5 bases stayed unmatched. This CDR3 comprises 16 residues. The germline V gene has CDR1 WNHNN and CDR2 SYGVQD (reference sequence). The DNA of the CDR3 is TGCGCCAGCAGTGAGGGACTAGCGAGTACCACAGATACGCAGTATTTT. The encoded protein is CASSEGLASTTDTQYF.

In its sample, this clone was seen once. The V gene is TRBV4-1, the J gene TRBJ1-1, with D possibly matching TRBD1 (6 bases). The CDR3 is 15 residues long. The V end lost 3 bases, the J end lost 6 bases, and 17 bases lay between the germline ends. From germline, CDR1 is MGHRA and CDR2 YSYEKL. The CDR3 DNA reads as TGCGCCAGCAGCCACCTTTGGCAGGGGCTATCTGAAGCTTTCTTT. Translating it yields CASSHLWQGLSEAFF.

The rearrangement links TRBV28 to TRBJ2-7; TRBD1 matches 11 bases. The CDR3 totals 15 residues. V dropped 2 bases and J dropped 1; count of bases not matched to a gene: 1. The germline CDR1 and CDR2 sequences are MDHEN and SYDVKM. The chain's CDR3 is CASSLRDRGSYEQYF. CDR3 sequence (DNA): TGTGCCAGCAGTTTACGGGACAGGGGGTCCTACGAGCAGTACTTC.

V is TRBV6-1 and J is TRBJ1-4; tentative D call: TRBD1 (6 bases). Between the trimmed V and J ends, which lost 5 bases and 1 base, there was a span of 11 bases. Germline CDR1 reads MNHNS; CDR2 reads SASEGT. This CDR3 has 15 residues. The CDR3 coding sequence is TGTGCCAGCAGTACCCTGACAGGAACTAATGAAAAACTGTTTTTT. Amino acids: CASSTLTGTNEKLFF.

The V gene is TRBV4-3, the J gene TRBJ2-3; D is unclear. Trimming removed 0 bases at V and 11 bases at J, with 18 bases between. The CDR3 is 15 amino acids. Per germline, CDR1 LGHNA and CDR2 YSLEER. DNA for the CDR3: TGCGCCAGCAGCCAAGACCTCAAGCGCCCCCTTAGGCAGTATTTT. This gives the protein CASSQDLKRPLRQYF.

The chain joins TRBV15 to TRBJ2-3, with 8 nucleotides matching TRBD1. V lost 5 bases, J lost 3 bases, and 7 bases stayed unmatched. CDR3 size: 15 residues. Germline V CDR1 and CDR2: LNHNV, YYDKDF (reference sequence). CDR3 nucleotides: TGTGCCACCAGCTATGGGACAGGAGAGACAGATACGCAGTATTTT. Translating gives CATSYGTGETDTQYF.

The V call is TRBV11-3, the J call TRBJ2-3; D is uncertain. CDR1 and CDR2 from the germline V gene are SGHNT and YENEEA. This CDR3 is built from 13 residues. Between the trimmed V and J ends, which lost 3 bases and 4 bases, there was a span of 8 bases. The CDR3 spells CASSFSVADTQYF. Written as DNA, the CDR3 is TGTGCCAGCAGCTTTAGTGTTGCAGATACGCAGTATTTT.

The V and J genes are TRBV27 and TRBJ2-7; 10 bases agree with TRBD2. Per germline, CDR1 MNHEY and CDR2 SMNVEV (reference sequence). The CDR3 runs to 17 residues. With V trimmed by 4 bases and J by 1 base, 10 bases remained unmatched. The CDR3 region is CASSSNYPGLASYEQYF. CDR3 bases: TGTGCCAGCAGTTCGAACTACCCGGGACTAGCGTCCTACGAGCAGTACTTC.

CDR3 DNA sequence: TGTGCCAGCAGCAAAGGTTGGCGGGGGGCAAAGAACACTGAAGCTTTCTTT. It codes for CASSKGWRGAKNTEAFF. J is TRBJ1-1 and V is TRBV5-6, with D maybe TRBD1 (6 bases). The CDR3 consists of 17 residues. In germline, CDR1 is SGHDT, CDR2 YYEEEE. Between the trimmed V and J ends, which lost 4 bases and 1 base, there was a span of 20 bases.